This T cell receptor (beta chain) was captured in a study of OX40 agonist ivuxolimab in advanced cancers. Study as a whole: Ivuxolimab, an antibody acting as an agonist of OX40 (CD134), was used to treat patients. Study results and caveats: Both blood CD4+ and CD8+ T cells showed clonal growth by week 6 at 0.1 to 3.0 mg/kg. CD8+ T cells showed, on average, more clonal expansion than CD4+ cells.

Sequenced by immunoSEQ multiplex PCR; TCRdb stores in-frame clones only, minus some. Among roughly 52,000 clones listed, around 77% were seen once. As concerns this clone: Its target is unknown.

The specimen comprised CD4+ or CD8+ T cells sorted from blood, sampled in a trial of the OX40 agonist ivuxolimab. This clonotype was obtained from an adult with an advanced solid tumor such as melanoma, head and neck, liver or kidney cancer.

The CDR3 protein is CASSVERGTGNTIYF. In DNA, the CDR3 is TGTGCCAGCAGCGTAGAAAGGGGTACTGGAAACACCATATATTTT. The V and J genes are TRBV9 and TRBJ1-3, with D possibly matching TRBD1 (5 bases). V was trimmed by 0 bases and J by 2 bases, leaving 9 bases between them. Germline V gene sequence: CDR1 SGDLS, CDR2 YYNGEE. The CDR3 spans 15 residues. The full variable domain, in which reference TRBV9 and TRBJ1-3 provide the parts outside the CDR3, is DSGVTQTPKHLITATGQRVTLRCSPRSGDLSVYWYQQSLDQGLQFLIQYYNGEERAKGNILERFSAQQFPDLHSELNLSSLELGDSALYFCASSVERGTGNTIYFGEGSWLTVV.